This entry describes one T cell receptor (beta chain). The data originate from a study of Ad26.COV2.S vaccination and SARS-CoV-2 variants. The V gene's germline CDR1 is MDHEN and CDR2 SYDVKM. This CDR3 has 17 residues. Trimming removed 1 base from V and 0 bases from J; junction bases left unmatched: 4. Noted treatment: some 20 received Ad26.COV2.S at low or high dose, single or two shots; roughly five received placebo; per-sample allocation not given. After the first vaccine or placebo injection, samples were drawn on day 63. The protocol was immunoSEQ multiplex PCR, while the TCRdb copy is restricted to in-frame clones and leaves out a portion. This sample has more than 400,000 clones, with roughly 90% found just once.

The input for sequencing was peripheral blood, taken in a trial of Ad26.COV2.S vaccine versus placebo. This receptor was identified in a person aged 18-65 years who received the Ad26.COV2.S COVID-19 vaccine or a placebo. This chain connects TRBV28 to TRBJ1-5; 9 nucleotides align to TRBD1. The CDR3: CASSLFWDRVSNQPQHF. The CDR3 bases are TGTGCCAGCAGTTTATTCTGGGACAGGGTTAGCAATCAGCCCCAGCATTTT.